This entry is about one TCR beta chain. This record comes from a study of CD8 T cells in Susac syndrome. Random hexamers were used to reverse transcribe about 0.5 to 1 ug of RNA. One entry per CDR3 protein results from TCRdb running MiXCR on the immunoSEQ multiplex PCR reads. Seen here are about 120,000 distinct CDR3 sequences, about 92% observed once, and the top ten hold roughly 0.094%. The origin of this receptor is a human donor with multiple sclerosis. What was sequenced was CD4+ T cells from PBMCs.

This CDR3 reads CASSSRGSGNTEAFF. The CDR3 bases are TGTGCCAGCAGCTCCCGGGGGTCGGGGAACACTGAAGCTTTCTTT. The genes are TRBV5-4 and TRBJ1-1, with D possibly matching TRBD1 (5 bases). Trimming left V 3 bases short and J 1 base short, with 13 bases between. Germline V lookup: CDR1 SGHNT, CDR2 YYREEE (reference sequence). The CDR3 length is 15 residues.